This record concerns one T cell receptor (beta chain) sequence. Its antigen is as yet unknown. The patients chosen for sequencing had shown expansion of CD8+CD57+ cells (detected by flow cytometry). Every patient presented with severe acquired aplastic anemia. The data are from a study of CD8+CD57+ T cells in acquired aplastic anemia. Study information: Isolated CD4+ and CD8+ cells, once sorted, yielded DNA averaging about 3.2 ug.

Genomic DNA was employed as the template in profiling TCR beta VDJ and CDR3. TCRdb used MiXCR to reprocess the reads, holding one entry per CDR3 protein. The data contain 250,000 to 300,000 distinct CDR3 sequences, approximately 57% of them seen just once; the ten biggest clones take up around 1.3%. The study's findings and limits: Controls did not differ significantly from patients in CD8+ Simpson's diversity.

V was trimmed by 0 bases and J by 9 bases, leaving 5 bases between them. CDR1 is KGHDR and CDR2 is SFDVKD in the germline V gene. This CDR3 contains 12 residues. This TCR came from a human donor with aplastic anemia. This sequence joins TRBV24-1 and TRBJ2-1, with D unresolved. Sequencing input: sorted CD4+, CD8+, or CD8+CD57+ T cells (not recorded which) from PBMCs. The DNA of the CDR3 is TGTGCCACCAGTGATTTGGGTGGTGAGCAGTTCTTC. Encoded protein: CATSDLGGEQFF.